The 13 T cell receptor beta chains given below trace back to one sample, sequenced in a study of control samples from healthy donors and cancer patients. The table came from immunoSEQ multiplex PCR; TCRdb's copy has only in-frame clones and leaves some out. The sample contains tens of thousands of clones, over 85% of which appear only once. Sequenced input: PBMCs. The receptors shown here come from a woman aged 35 to 49 with lung cancer.

There are a few counts of this clone. The chain employs TRBV14 and TRBJ2-6, with D unresolved. The CDR3 covers 17 residues. The V gene lost 2 bases and the J gene lost 2 bases, with 13 bases spanning the gap. The germline gives CDR1 SGHDN, CDR2 FVKESK. The CDR3 sequence: CASSQFQRITGANVLTF. CDR3 DNA: TGTGCCAGCAGCCAATTTCAGAGGATTACTGGGGCCAACGTCCTGACTTTC.

The chain combines TRBV6-5 with TRBJ2-7, with D possibly called TRBD1 or TRBD2 (6 bases each). In germline, CDR1 is MNHEY, CDR2 SVGAGI. Trimming shortened V by 6 bases and J by 2 bases, and 17 bases separated the two germline ends. The CDR3 consists of 15 residues. The CDR3 bases are TGTGCCAGCAGGGACAGATCGGGGGTGGCCTACGAGCAGTACTTC. Protein: CASRDRSGVAYEQYF.

The chain recombines TRBV6-2 or TRBV6-3 with TRBJ1-1; D is unresolved. The V and J ends lost 4 bases and 3 bases respectively, with 3 bases between them. The CDR3 consists of 11 residues. Germline values: CDR1 MNHEY, CDR2 SVGEGT. CDR3 DNA sequence: TGTGCCAGCAGTTGGGACACTGAAGCTTTCTTT. Translated: CASSWDTEAFF.

The chain combines TRBV28 with TRBJ1-4; weak D call: TRBD1 (5 bases). The V gene's germline CDR1 is MDHEN and CDR2 SYDVKM. With 6 bases removed from V and 8 bases from J, the gap between germline ends came to 22 bases. The CDR3 is 16 amino acids. As DNA, the CDR3 is TGTGCCAGCAGCCCGCCTCCCGGGACCCCCGGGGAAAAACTGTTTTTT. Translated, it gives CASSPPPGTPGEKLFF.

The chain recombines TRBV27 with TRBJ2-1; TRBD1 matches at 7 bases. The V and J ends lost 5 bases and 4 bases, in that order; junction bases with no gene match: 5. Germline V gene sequence: CDR1 MNHEY, CDR2 SMNVEV (reference sequence). The CDR3 spans 14 residues. The CDR3 sequence: CASSTWTGYNEQFF. The CDR3 nucleotides read TGTGCCAGCAGTACCTGGACAGGTTACAATGAGCAGTTCTTC.

This clone was observed once. Compared with germline, one end of the junction differs, possibly owing to a read error. The V and J genes are TRBV4-1 and TRBJ1-1; D is unclear. The CDR3 extends over 10 amino acids. Germline assignment: CDR1 MGHRA and CDR2 YSYEKL. CDR3 in DNA: TGCGCCAGCAGCCAAGCGAGGCAGATCTTT. Translation: CASSQARQIF.

CDR3 DNA sequence: TGTGCCAGCAGCTTAGATCAACGCTTCTATGGCTACACCTTC. Translating gives CASSLDQRFYGYTF. The chain is built from TRBV7-2 and TRBJ1-2; unclear D gene. The CDR3 sequence is 14 residues long. From germline, CDR1 is SGHTA and CDR2 FQGNSA. V was cut by 1 base and J by 4 bases, with 10 bases left in between.

V is TRBV3-1 (or the pseudogene TRBV3-2) and J is TRBJ2-3; 15 bases are shared with TRBD2. Germline V gene lookup returns CDR1 LGHDT and CDR2 YNNKEL (reference sequence). V gave up 2 bases and J gave up 3 bases; unmatched junction bases: 3. The CDR3 is 17 residues long. The CDR3 DNA reads TGTGCCAGCAGCCAACCCGGACTAGCGGGGGGGACAGATACGCAGTATTTT. It specifies CASSQPGLAGGTDTQYF.

The chain uses TRBV7-2 and TRBJ2-2; TRBD1 matches 7 bases. CDR1 is SGHTA and CDR2 is FQGNSA in the germline V gene. V lost 4 bases, J lost 0 bases, and 8 bases stayed unmatched. The CDR3 has 17 residues. CDR3 DNA: TGTGCCAGCAGCTACCACAGGGACAGATCGAACACCGGGGAGCTGTTTTTT. Encoded protein: CASSYHRDRSNTGELFF.

The chain combines TRBV5-5 with TRBJ1-1, with a weak D call TRBD1 (5 bases). Germline V gives CDR1 SGHKS, CDR2 YYEKEE (reference sequence). V was trimmed by 0 bases and J by 13 bases, leaving 19 bases between them. This CDR3 spans 14 amino acids. The CDR3 protein is CASSLEWGSEYGFF. The CDR3 DNA is TGTGCCAGCAGCTTGGAGTGGGGGTCCGAATATGGTTTCTTT.

The chain combines TRBV19 with TRBJ1-2, with D unclear. From germline, CDR1 is LNHDA and CDR2 SQIVND (reference sequence). Trimming took off 6 bases at V and 4 bases at J, with 12 bases between the two ends. The CDR3 spans 13 residues. In nucleotides, the CDR3 is TGTGCCAGTAGCACGACTGGAGTCTATGGCTACACCTTC. As protein: CASSTTGVYGYTF.

This chain connects TRBV5-6 to TRBJ2-7; D possibly corresponds to TRBD1 (6 bases). CDR1 is SGHDT and CDR2 is YYEEEE in the germline V gene. V was pared by 2 bases and J by 4 bases, with 19 bases between. The CDR3 is 16 residues long. CDR3 loop: CASSFSQGFRVYEQYF. CDR3 coding DNA: TGTGCCAGCAGCTTTTCCCAGGGGTTCAGGGTTTACGAGCAGTACTTC.

The genes are TRBV5-4 and TRBJ1-6; weak D call: TRBD1 (5 bases). V lost 3 bases and J lost 7, with 20 bases in between. This CDR3 has 17 amino acids. Per germline, CDR1 SGHNT and CDR2 YYREEE (reference sequence). DNA for the CDR3: TGTGCCAGCAGCTCGTTGGGCGGGGCGCCCGGGAATTCACCCCTCCACTTT. It specifies CASSSLGGAPGNSPLHF.